This TCR beta chain was sequenced during a study of shared clonotypes between healthy human individuals. Study-wide findings and caveats: Sharing across a handful of donors was seen in 4.5% to 6.5% of naive CD4 clonotypes. Generation probabilities of non-shared clonotypes were lower (relative to those shared by all four donors).

CD45RO-negative CD8 cells positively selected for CCR7 made up the naive population, which excluded terminally differentiated effector memory CD45RA+ cells. Trimming removed 0 bases from V and 6 bases from J; junction bases left unmatched: 8. The CDR3 covers 17 residues. Germline lookup yields CDR1 SNHLY and CDR2 FYNNEI. Sequencing used immunoSEQ multiplex PCR; TCRdb keeps in-frame clones, though not all of them. The data show roughly 1,800,000 clones, with about 95% seen just once and roughly 1.2% held by the top ten. Regarding this clone: Its specificity is not known.

Sequencing input: naive CD8+ T cells sorted from blood. This clonotype was obtained from a young man in good health. This rearrangement joins TRBV2 to TRBJ2-2; 9 bases match TRBD2. DNA of the CDR3: TGTGCCAGCAGTGAAGCGGGGAGCGGGAGGCTAGCCGGGGAGCTGTTTTTT. This encodes CASSEAGSGRLAGELFF.